Following are 23 T cell receptor beta chains from one sample sequenced in a study of neoadjuvant anti-PD-1 for oral cavity cancer. Data came from immunoSEQ multiplex PCR; TCRdb stores just in-frame clones and leaves some out. Of some 20,000 clones in the sample, approximately 79% are singletons; the top ten hold approximately 2.7%. The material sequenced was PBMCs, taken before nivolumab (anti-PD-1) treatment. These TCRs come from a person between 40 and 80 years old with oral cavity squamous cell carcinoma.

V and J are TRBV27 and TRBJ2-7, with D unresolved. The ends were cut back, 8 bases at V and 1 base at J, with 9 bases in the middle. Germline V CDR1 and CDR2: MNHEY, SMNVEV (reference sequence). The CDR3 sequence is 12 residues long. The CDR3 sequence is CASPAASYEQYF. The CDR3 region has the DNA TGTGCCAGCCCCGCGGCGTCCTACGAGCAGTACTTC.

DNA of the CDR3: TGCGCCAGCAGTGAGAGAGGACTAGCGGGGAACACCGGGGAGCTGTTTTTT. Encoded protein: CASSERGLAGNTGELFF. This chain uses TRBV10-1 with TRBJ2-2, with 11 bases aligning to TRBD2. This CDR3 region has 17 residues. Germline-derived CDR1 and CDR2 are WNHNN and SYGVQD (reference sequence). Germline trimming cut 2 bases from V and 1 base from J; bases unmatched to any gene: 3.

This clone was seen more than once but under ten times. The V call is TRBV18, the J call TRBJ1-1, with D possibly matching TRBD1 (5 bases). The V end was cut by 0 bases, the J end by 5 bases, with 10 bases between. Germline V CDR1 and CDR2: KGHSH, LQKENI. CDR3 length: 14 residues. For the CDR3, the DNA is TGTGCCAGCTCACCACCAAGGGACCGGACTGAAGCTTTCTTT. Protein sequence: CASSPPRDRTEAFF.

The V gene is TRBV6-6, the J gene TRBJ1-2; 8 bases agree with TRBD1. CDR3 size: 12 residues. V shed 6 bases, J shed 6 bases, and the junction held 3 bases outside the gene matches. Germline loops: CDR1 MNHNY, CDR2 SVGAGI (reference sequence). The CDR3 reads CASSPTGDGYTF. The CDR3 DNA sequence: TGTGCCAGCAGCCCGACAGGGGATGGCTACACCTTC.

This chain uses TRBV30 with TRBJ2-5; D gene unclear. The CDR3 is 15 amino acids. Germline V gene sequence: CDR1 GTSNPN, CDR2 SVGIG (reference sequence). V was clipped by 1 base and J by 0 bases, with 12 bases between them. CDR3 DNA: TGTGCCTGGAGTGAAGGTGGGCGGAACCAAGAGACCCAGTACTTC. This translates into CAWSEGGRNQETQYF.

The rearrangement joins TRBV27 to TRBJ1-2; D is perhaps TRBD1 (5 bases). The germline V and J ends were trimmed by 1 base and 2 bases, with 8 bases remaining between them. Germline V lookup: CDR1 MNHEY, CDR2 SMNVEV (reference sequence). CDR3 length equals 14 residues. The CDR3 bases are TGTGCCAGCAGTTTATTCGGGGCGAACTATGGCTACACCTTC. Its protein product is CASSLFGANYGYTF.

The chain recombines TRBV2 with TRBJ2-1; a weak D match, TRBD2 (6 bases). Germline CDR1 SNHLY, CDR2 FYNNEI. Trimming removed 2 bases from V and 7 bases from J, with 15 bases in between. The CDR3 contains 15 residues. CDR3 in DNA: TGTGCCAGCAGTGAACCGGGACTTAGAGATAATGAGCAGTTCTTC. Its translation is CASSEPGLRDNEQFF.

J is TRBJ1-1 and V is TRBV29-1, with D hard to call. V lost 4 bases and J lost 6, with 18 bases in between. This CDR3 comprises 14 residues. Germline CDR1 is SQVTM and CDR2 is ANQGSEA. The CDR3 reads CSVVFPPPRSEAFF. The CDR3 nucleotides are TGCAGCGTTGTATTTCCCCCCCCGAGGTCTGAAGCTTTCTTT.

J is TRBJ1-1 and V is TRBV2; tentatively, D is TRBD1 (6 bases). This CDR3 has 14 amino acids. V was cut by 1 base and J by 2 bases, with 8 bases left in between. Germline CDR1 and CDR2: SNHLY and FYNNEI. CDR3 amino acids: CASSEGGGNTEAFF. As DNA, the CDR3 is TGTGCCAGCAGTGAAGGGGGGGGCAACACTGAAGCTTTCTTT.

The chain uses TRBV15 and TRBJ2-5, with D possibly matching TRBD2 (5 bases). This CDR3 has 13 residues. V shed 1 base and J shed 5 bases, with 8 bases lying between them. The germline V gene encodes CDR1 LNHNV and CDR2 YYDKDF (reference sequence). Here the CDR3 DNA reads TGTGCCACCAGCAGAGCAAGCGGCGAGACCCAGTACTTC. It yields the protein CATSRASGETQYF.

The V gene is TRBV5-1, the J gene TRBJ1-1; a possible D gene is TRBD1 (5 bases). The CDR3 is made up of 17 amino acids. V was trimmed by 5 bases and J by 1 base, leaving 21 bases between them. Germline CDR1 is SGHRS and CDR2 is YFSETQ. CDR3 amino acids: CASRGGPGQVTNTEAFF. The CDR3 DNA reads as TGCGCCAGCAGGGGGGGTCCAGGGCAGGTCACGAACACTGAAGCTTTCTTT.

This rearrangement joins TRBV2 to TRBJ1-5; D might be TRBD1 (5 bases). Germline CDR1 and CDR2: SNHLY and FYNNEI. Between the trimmed V and J ends, which lost 6 bases and 0 bases, there was a span of 9 bases. This CDR3 comprises 14 residues. In DNA, the CDR3 is TGTGCCAGCAGAGACAGCTATAGCAATCAGCCCCAGCATTTT. Amino acid sequence: CASRDSYSNQPQHF.

This clone was counted a few times. V and J are TRBV7-9 and TRBJ2-1; the match to TRBD2 covers 9 bases. Trimming took 3 bases from V and 7 from J; bases not matched to a gene: 4. CDR1 is SEHNR and CDR2 is FQNEAQ in the germline V gene (reference sequence). This CDR3 comprises 14 residues. The CDR3, as DNA: TGTGCCAGCAGCTTCGGTCTAGCGGGAAATGAGCAGTTCTTC. Amino acids: CASSFGLAGNEQFF.

The V gene is TRBV30, the J gene TRBJ2-1; no clear D. The V gene's germline CDR1 is GTSNPN and CDR2 SVGIG (reference sequence). V lost 2 bases and J lost 0, with 17 bases in between. The CDR3 runs to 17 residues. CDR3 sequence reads: CAWSRSRSGSSYNEQFF. Written as DNA, the CDR3 is TGTGCCTGGAGTCGATCCCGGAGTGGAAGCTCCTACAATGAGCAGTTCTTC.

CDR3: CASSERLQYF. The CDR3 coding sequence is TGTGCCAGCAGTGAAAGGCTTCAGTACTTC. The chain recombines TRBV6-1 with TRBJ2-7; unclear D gene. Germline assignment: CDR1 MNHNS and CDR2 SASEGT. The CDR3 consists of 10 residues. The V and J ends lost 2 bases and 10 bases respectively, with 6 bases between them.

The J gene is TRBJ2-5, the V gene TRBV6-6, with 7 bases identical to TRBD1. V shed 5 bases and J 3 bases; nucleotides not matched to a gene: 6. This CDR3 has 14 amino acids. CDR1 is MNHNY and CDR2 is SVGAGI in the germline V gene (reference sequence). Written as DNA, the CDR3 is TGTGCCAGCAGTGCAGGGGGATCAAAAGAGACCCAGTACTTC. Protein: CASSAGGSKETQYF.

This chain connects TRBV2 to TRBJ2-2; unclear D gene. Germline V gives CDR1 SNHLY, CDR2 FYNNEI. The CDR3 length is 15 residues. Trimming took off 1 base at V and 6 bases at J, with 12 bases between the two ends. CDR3: CASSEGAVAPGELFF. In DNA form, the CDR3 reads TGTGCCAGCAGTGAAGGGGCCGTAGCACCCGGGGAGCTGTTTTTT.

The chain uses TRBV7-3 and TRBJ2-1; possibly TRBD2 for D (5 bases). This CDR3 has 16 amino acids. CDR1 SGHTA and CDR2 FQGTGA come from the germline V gene. V dropped 0 bases and J dropped 2 bases, with 11 bases sitting between them. The CDR3 DNA follows: TGTGCCAGCAGCTTAACTGGGCCTAGCCCCTACAATGAGCAGTTCTTC. Its protein product is CASSLTGPSPYNEQFF.

V usage is TRBV30 and J usage is TRBJ2-1; 11 bases map to TRBD2. Trimming at V came to 0 bases and at J to 7 bases, leaving 11 bases not matched to a gene. CDR1 is GTSNPN, CDR2 SVGIG, per germline (reference sequence). This CDR3 spans 17 amino acids. The CDR3 DNA reads TGTGCCTGGAGTGTACTGGGTAGCGGGAGGGCCGGGAATGAGCAGTTCTTC. Translating it yields CAWSVLGSGRAGNEQFF.

CDR3 sequence reads: CASSLGLAGTGELFF. For the CDR3, the DNA is TGTGCCAGCAGCTTAGGACTAGCGGGCACCGGGGAGCTGTTTTTT. The chain links TRBV7-3 to TRBJ2-2; 11 bases align to TRBD2. CDR1 SGHTA and CDR2 FQGTGA come from the germline V gene. This CDR3 is 15 amino acids long. The J segment lost 4 bases and the V segment lost 2 bases, leaving 0 bases of the junction unmatched.

V and J are TRBV11-2 and TRBJ2-1; the D gene could be TRBD1 or TRBD2 (5 bases each). V was cut by 2 bases and J by 6 bases, with 11 bases left in between. CDR1 is SGHAT, CDR2 FQNNGV, per germline. The CDR3 sequence is 14 residues long. The DNA for the CDR3 is TGTGCCAGCAGCTTATGGGACCCCAGCAATGAGCAGTTCTTC. Translation: CASSLWDPSNEQFF.

This chain uses TRBV13 with TRBJ2-7, with TRBD2 identical over 11 bases. J gave up 5 bases and V 5 bases, and 8 bases lay outside the gene matches. Germline V CDR1 and CDR2: PRHDT, FYEKMQ (reference sequence). The CDR3 runs 15 residues. The chain's CDR3 is CASSILAGERNEQYF. The CDR3 nucleotides read TGTGCCAGCAGCATACTAGCGGGAGAGAGGAACGAGCAGTACTTC.

The chain is built from TRBV19 and TRBJ1-2; 9 nucleotides align to TRBD1. V lost 7 bases to trimming and J lost 7 bases; unmatched junction nucleotides: 13. Per the germline V gene, CDR1 is LNHDA and CDR2 is SQIVND (reference sequence). This CDR3 is built from 15 residues. CDR3 bases: TGTGCCAGTATAGAGGGACAGGGACGGTGGAGTGGCTACACCTTC. Translation gives CASIEGQGRWSGYTF.